The clone carrying this T cell receptor beta chain was recorded a few times. Its antigen is not identified. This entry comes from a study of T-cell memory formation after mild COVID-19. Looked up from germline, CDR1 is LGHDT and CDR2 is YNNKEL (reference sequence). The ends were cut back, 3 bases at V and 2 bases at J, with 24 bases in the middle. This CDR3 contains 19 residues. General observations from the study: The CD4+ clones that contracted clustered mainly within CM and EM, and the CD8+ clones concentrated in EMRA. Clones shrinking between day 15 and 85 showed a balanced CD4/CD8 split, and those that grew later tilted toward CD4+. Some clones that responded were present in memory (sampled pre-infection), which suggests cross-reactive memory joined.

TCR alpha and TCR beta cDNA libraries carrying sample barcodes and UMIs came from 5'RACE with constant-segment primers. TCRdb re-called the 5' RACE reads with MiXCR, one entry per CDR3 protein. The sample contains roughly 400,000 distinct CDR3 sequences, roughly 17% of which appear only once. Sequencing input: PBMCs or a T cell subset sorted from them (not recorded which). The TCR comes from a man in his late teens or twenties who had mild COVID-19 (a few samples of this study predate the infection). Cell type and time point are not known. The chain has TRBV3-1 and TRBJ2-3; maybe TRBD1 (6 bases). CDR3 loop: CASSHPINPWDISTDTQYF. As DNA, the CDR3 is TGTGCCAGCAGCCATCCCATCAATCCCTGGGACATATCCACAGATACGCAGTATTTT.